The 23 T cell receptor beta chains reported below all come from one sample, sequenced in a study of blood T cell repertoires in COVID-19. Produced via immunoSEQ multiplex PCR; TCRdb's table is partial and in-frame only. The repertoire includes nearly 250,000 clones, roughly 83% of them detected once, and approximately 2.1% sits in the top ten. Sequenced material: PBMCs or T cells enriched from blood (not recorded which). These receptors originate from a woman aged 45 to 65 who had recovered from COVID-19.

The V and J genes are TRBV19 and TRBJ1-1, with unresolved D. This CDR3 region has 13 residues. The germline V and J ends were trimmed by 3 bases and 10 bases, with 15 bases remaining between them. The germline CDR1 and CDR2 sequences are LNHDA and SQIVND (reference sequence). The CDR3 sequence: CASSMAGELGAFF. DNA of the CDR3: TGTGCCAGTAGTATGGCAGGCGAGCTTGGAGCTTTCTTT.

The chain joins TRBV11-2 to TRBJ1-4; 7 nucleotides agree with TRBD1. V was pared by 2 bases and J by 7 bases, with 4 bases of the junction left unmatched. The CDR3 has 14 amino acids. Germline lookup yields CDR1 SGHAT and CDR2 FQNNGV. CDR3 residues: CASSLIGGSEKLFF. DNA for the CDR3: TGTGCCAGCAGCTTAATAGGGGGCAGTGAAAAACTGTTTTTT. Variable domain in full (rest from reference TRBV11-2 and TRBJ1-4): EAGVAQSPRYKIIEKRQSVAFWCNPISGHATLYWYQQILGQGPKLLIQFQNNGVVDDSQLPKDRFSAERLKGVDSTLKIQPAKLEDSAVYLCASSLIGGSEKLFFGSGTQLSVL.

CDR3 residues: CASSVGTGRTEAFF. The DNA for the CDR3 is TGTGCCAGCAGCGTCGGGACAGGGAGGACTGAAGCTTTCTTT. The V and J genes are TRBV7-3 and TRBJ1-1; 9 bases map to TRBD1. The junction had 6 bases not matched to a gene; V was cut back by 5 bases and J by 5 bases. This CDR3 region has 14 residues. Germline lookup yields CDR1 SGHTA and CDR2 FQGTGA.

The chain has TRBV6-5 and TRBJ1-1; TRBD1 aligns across 7 bases. V was pared by 6 bases and J by 10 bases, with 11 bases of the junction left unmatched. This CDR3 contains 13 residues. Looked up from germline, CDR1 is MNHEY and CDR2 is SVGAGI. The CDR3 DNA is TGTGCCAGCAGCTTGACAGGGCCGGGGAGAGCTTTCTTT. Its protein product is CASSLTGPGRAFF.

The J gene is TRBJ1-2, the V gene TRBV27; possibly TRBD1 for D (6 bases). Trimming stripped 2 bases from V and 4 bases from J, with 17 bases between. Germline loops: CDR1 MNHEY, CDR2 SMNVEV (reference sequence). This CDR3 is 16 amino acids long. CDR3 sequence reads: CASSLSSGDRLYGYTF. CDR3 nucleotides: TGTGCCAGCAGTTTAAGTTCAGGGGATCGGCTCTATGGCTACACCTTC.

This sequence joins TRBV10-3 and TRBJ1-2, with D possibly matching TRBD1 (6 bases). This CDR3 is 14 amino acids long. The V gene's germline CDR1 is ENHRY and CDR2 SYGVKD. The ends were cut back, 6 bases at V and 8 bases at J, with 19 bases in the middle. CDR3 residues: CAISPGQAEDGYTF. CDR3 in DNA: TGTGCCATCAGCCCGGGACAAGCGGAGGACGGCTACACCTTC.

A few counts support this clone. CDR3 DNA sequence: TGTGCCAGTAGCGAACCTAGGGGACAGGGGTCATACGAGCAGTACTTC. Encoded protein: CASSEPRGQGSYEQYF. The chain is built from TRBV19 and TRBJ2-7, with 10 bases that match TRBD1. Germline assignment: CDR1 LNHDA and CDR2 SQIVND (reference sequence). This CDR3 comprises 16 residues. V shed 6 bases and J 4 bases; nucleotides not matched to a gene: 12. Full variable domain (rest looked up from reference TRBV19 and TRBJ2-7): DGGITQSPKYLFRKEGQNVTLSCEQNLNHDAMYWYRQDPGQGLRLIYYSQIVNDFQKGDIAEGYSVSREKKESFPLTVTSAQKNPTAFYLCASSEPRGQGSYEQYFGPGTRLTVT.

This chain uses TRBV6-5 with TRBJ1-2, with D unresolved. Trimming removed 7 bases from V and 5 bases from J, with 14 bases in between. The germline V gene encodes CDR1 MNHEY and CDR2 SVGAGI. CDR3 length: 13 amino acids. The CDR3 spells CASTQRREYGYTF. CDR3 coding DNA: TGTGCCAGCACTCAAAGGAGGGAATATGGCTACACCTTC.

The chain links TRBV19 to TRBJ2-3, with 8 bases fitting TRBD2. The CDR3 is 15 residues long. Germline V gene sequence: CDR1 LNHDA, CDR2 SQIVND (reference sequence). Trimming at V came to 7 bases and at J to 1 base, leaving 7 bases not matched to a gene. As DNA, the CDR3 is TGTGCCAGTACCTTGGGACTAGGTGGCACAGATACGCAGTATTTT. Translated: CASTLGLGGTDTQYF.

The rearrangement joins TRBV20-1 to TRBJ2-7, with TRBD1 matching 7 bases. This CDR3 is built from 14 residues. The germline V gene has CDR1 DFQATT and CDR2 SNEGSKA (reference sequence). Unmatched junction bases numbered 7, after V lost 3 bases and J lost 2 bases. The chain's CDR3 is CSASRDSRPYEQYF. Written as DNA, the CDR3 is TGCAGTGCTAGTCGGGACAGCAGACCCTACGAGCAGTACTTC.

The gene calls are TRBV30 and TRBJ2-7; 7 bases map to TRBD1. This CDR3 contains 14 residues. In germline, CDR1 is GTSNPN, CDR2 SVGIG (reference sequence). V lost 2 bases to trimming and J lost 3 bases; unmatched junction nucleotides: 7. CDR3: CAWSPRDRFYEQYF. DNA for the CDR3: TGTGCCTGGAGTCCCCGGGACAGATTCTACGAGCAGTACTTC.

This clone was seen a single time. The chain links TRBV11-3 to TRBJ2-7, with D unclear. Germline V gene sequence: CDR1 SGHNT, CDR2 YENEEA. The V end was cut by 4 bases, the J end by 0 bases, with 10 bases between. CDR3 size: 14 residues. The CDR3 loop is CASSSGRSSYEQYF. CDR3 nucleotide sequence: TGTGCCAGCAGCTCCGGAAGGAGCTCCTACGAGCAGTACTTC.

This clone is a singleton in its sample. The CDR3 region is CASSQLGTAVEKLFF. In nucleotides, the CDR3 is TGCGCCAGCAGCCAACTTGGGACAGCAGTCGAAAAACTGTTTTTT. V usage is TRBV4-1 and J usage is TRBJ1-4; TRBD1 aligns across 7 bases. Germline V lookup: CDR1 MGHRA, CDR2 YSYEKL. V was pared by 2 bases and J by 8 bases, with 8 bases of the junction left unmatched. This CDR3 has 15 residues.

The rearrangement links TRBV11-3 to TRBJ2-1, with 10 bases aligning to TRBD2. Germline lookup yields CDR1 SGHNT and CDR2 YENEEA. J lost 6 bases, V lost 4 bases, and 6 bases had no gene match. This CDR3 is built from 15 residues. For the CDR3, the DNA is TGTGCCAGCAGCTGGCTAGCGGGGGAACTCAATGAGCAGTTCTTC. Protein sequence: CASSWLAGELNEQFF.

The chain recombines TRBV18 with TRBJ2-7; 7 bases align to TRBD1. J lost 2 bases, V lost 2 bases, and 6 bases had no gene match. The germline V gene encodes CDR1 KGHSH and CDR2 LQKENI. The CDR3 extends over 15 amino acids. CDR3: CASSPLGGSTYEQYF. The CDR3, as DNA: TGTGCCAGCTCACCATTAGGGGGCTCTACCTACGAGCAGTACTTC. The complete variable domain, with remaining parts taken from reference TRBV18 and TRBJ2-7, reads NAGVMQNPRHLVRRRGQEARLRCSPMKGHSHVYWYRQLPEEGLKFMVYLQKENIIDESGMPKERFSAEFPKEGPSILRIQQVVRGDSAAYFCASSPLGGSTYEQYFGPGTRLTVT.

The CDR3 DNA reads as TGTGCCAGCAGCTCACCGGGACAGGGAAACTATGGCTACACCTTC. Its protein is CASSSPGQGNYGYTF. The chain has TRBV7-9 and TRBJ1-2; TRBD1 agrees at 9 bases. V gave up 4 bases and J gave up 2 bases; unmatched junction bases: 5. Germline V gives CDR1 SEHNR, CDR2 FQNEAQ (reference sequence). The CDR3 runs to 15 residues.

Remarks on this clone: It is likely a read error, because the conserved phenylalanine at the end of the CDR3 is missing. No DNA is shown, since the ends of the CDR3 on it are uncertain; the CDR3 is the one TCRdb lists. This sequence joins TRBV20-1 and TRBJ1-4; TRBD1, the table's D call, lacks a check against the DNA. Germline V lookup: CDR1 DFQATT, CDR2 SNEGSKA (reference sequence). Including both end residues, the CDR3 is 8 amino acids long. The CDR3 here is CSARGTGD.

V usage is TRBV9 and J usage is TRBJ1-3; possibly TRBD1 for D (6 bases). The CDR3 is 17 residues long. Germline V CDR1 and CDR2: SGDLS, YYNGEE. Trimming cost V 0 bases and J 0 bases, with 13 bases left between them. The CDR3 DNA sequence: TGTGCCAGCAGCGTAGGGGACACTCTAGTCTCTGGAAACACCATATATTTT. Protein: CASSVGDTLVSGNTIYF.

The CDR3: CASSIRTGQGNTEAFF. The CDR3 nucleotides read TGTGCCAGCAGCATTCGGACAGGCCAGGGGAACACTGAAGCTTTCTTT. The rearrangement joins TRBV5-4 to TRBJ1-1, with 7 nucleotides matching TRBD1. With 4 bases clipped from V and 1 base from J, the junction kept 10 bases outside the gene matches. CDR1 SGHNT and CDR2 YYREEE come from the germline V gene (reference sequence). CDR3 length: 16 amino acids.

As concerns this clone: The DNA is left out, because the CDR3 cannot be placed on it with certainty; the CDR3 is given as TCRdb lists it. The V call is TRBV15, the J call TRBJ2-6; the table's D call, TRBD1, was not checked against the DNA. Germline V CDR1 and CDR2: LNHNV, YYDKDF (reference sequence). Counting both end residues, the CDR3 totals 19 amino acids. CDR3 sequence: CATSVTRGTGVPGANVLTF.

This chain uses TRBV7-2 with TRBJ2-7; 8 nucleotides agree with TRBD2. CDR1 and CDR2 from the germline V gene are SGHTA and FQGNSA. This CDR3 spans 15 amino acids. Trimming took 3 bases from V and 0 from J; bases not matched to a gene: 4. DNA for the CDR3: TGTGCCAGCAGCTTGAGTAGCGGGGACTCCTACGAGCAGTACTTC. It encodes CASSLSSGDSYEQYF.

This clone was detected a few times. This chain connects TRBV25-1 to TRBJ1-2; D is uncertain. The germline V gene encodes CDR1 MGHDK and CDR2 SYGVNS. The CDR3 runs 13 residues. Trimming removed 8 bases at V and 2 bases at J, with 12 bases between. For the CDR3, the DNA is TGTGCCAGCGAAGGGCGGGGAAACTATGGCTACACCTTC. Protein: CASEGRGNYGYTF.

The chain uses TRBV18 and TRBJ1-1; the match to TRBD1 covers 7 bases. The CDR3 runs to 16 residues. Germline CDR1 KGHSH, CDR2 LQKENI. V trimming: 2 bases; J trimming: 8 bases; junction bases outside the gene matches: 14. As DNA, the CDR3 is TGTGCCAGCTCACCAAATCCCCCGGGACAGCATCTCGAAGCTTTCTTT. Translated: CASSPNPPGQHLEAFF.